This T cell receptor beta chain emerged from a study of CD8 T cells in Susac syndrome. Overall study results and limits: By the study's own acknowledgment, its TCR sequencing and HLA analysis included relatively few individuals.

Trimming cost V 6 bases and J 5 bases, with 11 bases left between them. The CDR3 totals 13 residues. Germline V CDR1 and CDR2: LGHDT, YNNKEL (reference sequence). As for this clonotype: The antigen is unknown.

Random hexamers were used to reverse transcribe an amount of 0.5 to 1 ug RNA. The amplification used immunoSEQ multiplex PCR on TCR beta CDR3; it spanned 54 Vbeta and 13 Jbeta. In TCRdb, the immunoSEQ multiplex PCR reads were re-called with MiXCR into one record per CDR3 protein. The repertoire includes approximately 150,000 distinct CDR3 sequences, around 94% of them detected once, and under 0.095% sits in the top ten. V is TRBV3-1 and J is TRBJ2-1; D unclear. This receptor was obtained from a human donor in good health. The specimen sequenced was CD4+ T cells from PBMCs. In nucleotides, the CDR3 is TGTGCCAGCAGACACACCCGAGACAATGAGCAGTTCTTC. Residues: CASRHTRDNEQFF.